A single sample is the source of the 26 T cell receptor beta chains below, sequenced in a study of T cell responses to AZD1222 COVID-19 vaccine. Method: immunoSEQ multiplex PCR; TCRdb's copy keeps in-frame clones and lacks some. The sample records 150,000 to 200,000 clones, around 92% being singletons. Sequencing was performed on peripheral blood, taken on day 0 of AZD1222 vaccination. The source is an adult in good health.

The genes are TRBV23-1 and TRBJ2-1; D is uncertain. TRBV23-1 is an ORF; its function is uncertain. This CDR3 contains 16 residues. V was cut by 5 bases and J by 0 bases, with 14 bases left in between. The CDR3 region is CASSSHVRSSYNEQFF. CDR3 in DNA: TGCGCCAGCAGTTCCCATGTGAGGAGCTCCTACAATGAGCAGTTCTTC.

CDR3 bases: TGCAGCGTCCGTCGGGGCCCTCAATTCATGAACACTGAAGCTTTCTTT. It translates to CSVRRGPQFMNTEAFF. The rearrangement joins TRBV29-1 to TRBJ1-1, with D possibly matching TRBD1 (5 bases). V lost 6 bases to trimming and J lost 0 bases, with 20 bases between them. The CDR3 is 16 amino acids. Per the germline V gene, CDR1 is SQVTM and CDR2 is ANQGSEA.

This chain links TRBV10-2 with TRBJ1-6, with 9 bases identical to TRBD1. Germline V CDR1 and CDR2: WSHSY, SAAADI. The CDR3 runs 16 residues. Trimming at V came to 3 bases and at J to 8 bases, leaving 8 bases not matched to a gene. CDR3 nucleotides: TGCGCCAGCAGTGAAATACAGGGGGCGCAAGATTCACCCCTCCACTTT. Its protein product is CASSEIQGAQDSPLHF.

The count of this clone is one. This CDR3 reads CASSQGWLTEEQYF. As DNA, the CDR3 is TGTGCCAGCAGCCAAGGGTGGCTCACGGAGGAGCAGTACTTC. The chain couples TRBV3-1 (or the pseudogene TRBV3-2) to TRBJ2-7; D is uncertain. The CDR3 is made up of 14 amino acids. The germline V gene encodes CDR1 LGHDT and CDR2 YNNKEL (reference sequence). Trimming removed 1 base at V and 7 bases at J, with 14 bases between.

The chain links TRBV7-2 to TRBJ2-1; a weak D match, TRBD2 (6 bases). CDR1 is SGHTA and CDR2 is FQGNSA in the germline V gene. The CDR3 length is 16 residues. V was pared by 3 bases and J by 5 bases, with 17 bases between. In DNA, the CDR3 is TGTGCCAGCAGCTTCCCTCGGGACTCCGTCAACAATGAGCAGTTCTTC. Protein product: CASSFPRDSVNNEQFF.

The J gene is TRBJ2-1, the V gene TRBV3-1 (or the pseudogene TRBV3-2), with 11 bases lining up with TRBD2. The germline V gene has CDR1 LGHDT and CDR2 YNNKEL (reference sequence). CDR3 length: 16 residues. V shed 1 base and J 5 bases; nucleotides not matched to a gene: 4. This chain's CDR3 is CASSQAGLAEHNEQFF. The CDR3, as DNA: TGTGCCAGCAGCCAAGCGGGACTAGCGGAACACAATGAGCAGTTCTTC.

This sequence joins TRBV28 and TRBJ2-7; D possibly corresponds to TRBD2 (5 bases). In germline, CDR1 is MDHEN, CDR2 SYDVKM. The CDR3 totals 13 residues. Trimming shortened V by 2 bases and J by 5 bases, and 10 bases separated the two germline ends. CDR3 in amino acids: CASSLGGPHEQYF. For the CDR3, the DNA is TGTGCCAGCAGTTTAGGCGGGCCTCACGAGCAGTACTTC.

The gene calls are TRBV5-1 and TRBJ1-6; D not resolved. There are 15 residues in the CDR3. Looked up from germline, CDR1 is SGHRS and CDR2 is YFSETQ. Trimming took 3 bases from V and 6 from J, leaving 13 bases between them. For the CDR3, the DNA is TGCGCCAGCAGCTCACTTTCAGATGGTAATTCACCCCTCCACTTT. Residues: CASSSLSDGNSPLHF.

The V and J genes are TRBV30 and TRBJ1-2; D is unclear. Per the germline V gene, CDR1 is GTSNPN and CDR2 is SVGIG (reference sequence). Trimming took 0 bases from V and 2 from J, leaving 13 bases between them. This CDR3 is 15 amino acids long. The CDR3 DNA reads TGTGCCTGGAGTGTACTGGGGTTCCCAAACTATGGCTACACCTTC. Amino acid sequence: CAWSVLGFPNYGYTF.

The V gene is TRBV7-8, the J gene TRBJ2-3; no clear D gene. The V and J ends lost 0 bases and 6 bases respectively, with 7 bases between them. The germline V gene has CDR1 SGHVS and CDR2 FQNEAQ. The CDR3 length is 13 residues. Written as DNA, the CDR3 is TGTGCCAGCAGCTTAGCACGGGTGGATACGCAGTATTTT. Translation: CASSLARVDTQYF.

The V and J genes are TRBV7-9 and TRBJ2-5; no definite D call. V shed 1 base and J shed 5 bases, with 14 bases lying between them. There are 15 residues in the CDR3. Germline CDR1 reads SEHNR; CDR2 reads FQNEAQ (reference sequence). The CDR3 sequence: CASSLGELGWETQYF. CDR3 DNA: TGTGCCAGCAGCTTAGGCGAGCTGGGCTGGGAGACCCAGTACTTC.

This rearrangement joins TRBV27 to TRBJ2-7; 14 nucleotides match TRBD2. Germline CDR1 reads MNHEY; CDR2 reads SMNVEV (reference sequence). There are 17 residues in the CDR3. V lost 5 bases and J lost 4; bases outside the gene matches: 10. CDR3 residues: CASSPHGLAGGVYEQYF. Written as DNA, the CDR3 is TGTGCCAGCAGTCCTCATGGACTAGCGGGAGGTGTATACGAGCAGTACTTC.

The J gene is TRBJ1-4, the V gene TRBV15; tentatively, D is TRBD1 (6 bases). Germline V CDR1 and CDR2: LNHNV, YYDKDF (reference sequence). CDR3 length equals 16 residues. The V end was cut by 4 bases, the J end by 6 bases, with 18 bases between. CDR3 nucleotide sequence: TGTGCCACCAGCATCCAACAGGGAGGAGTTTATGAAAAACTGTTTTTT. The encoded protein is CATSIQQGGVYEKLFF.

J is TRBJ2-7 and V is TRBV25-1; TRBD1 aligns across 8 bases. CDR1 and CDR2 from the germline V gene are MGHDK and SYGVNS. V trimming: 1 base; J trimming: 3 bases; junction bases outside the gene matches: 2. This CDR3 spans 14 amino acids. In nucleotides, the CDR3 is TGTGCCAGCAGTGAATGGGGGACAGGCTACGAGCAGTACTTC. Its protein is CASSEWGTGYEQYF.

The chain links TRBV5-8 to TRBJ2-2, with D possibly being TRBD1 (6 bases). V was clipped by 2 bases and J by 6 bases, with 11 bases between them. The CDR3 runs 14 residues. Looked up from germline, CDR1 is SGHTS and CDR2 is YDEGEE. The CDR3 spells CASSLLQGAGELFF. The CDR3 nucleotides read TGTGCCAGCAGCTTACTACAGGGCGCCGGGGAGCTGTTTTTT.

V gene TRBV30 combines with J gene TRBJ1-3; the D is unclear. Germline CDR1 GTSNPN, CDR2 SVGIG (reference sequence). V shed 2 bases and J shed 5 bases, with 4 bases lying between them. CDR3 size: 11 residues. The CDR3 DNA reads TGTGCCTGGAGTACCCGAAACACCATATATTTT. Translated, it gives CAWSTRNTIYF.

The gene calls are TRBV6-2 or TRBV6-3 and TRBJ1-6; TRBD1 might be the D (6 bases). The CDR3 runs 15 residues. Germline lookup yields CDR1 MNHEY and CDR2 SVGEGT. Trimming shortened V by 6 bases and J by 7 bases, and 16 bases separated the two germline ends. This CDR3 is CASSMGGRVNSPLHF. The CDR3 nucleotides are TGTGCCAGCAGCATGGGGGGCCGAGTCAATTCACCCCTCCACTTT.

V usage is TRBV2 and J usage is TRBJ1-5; 8 bases match TRBD1. This CDR3 is 16 amino acids long. The germline V gene encodes CDR1 SNHLY and CDR2 FYNNEI. Trimming took 0 bases from V and 4 from J; bases not matched to a gene: 5. This CDR3 is CASSEALRTGNQPQHF. CDR3 DNA sequence: TGTGCCAGCAGTGAAGCATTAAGGACAGGGAATCAGCCCCAGCATTTT. Based on the CDR3 plus reference TRBV2 and TRBJ1-5, the full variable domain is EPEVTQTPSHQVTQMGQEVILRCVPISNHLYFYWYRQILGQKVEFLVSFYNNEISEKSEIFDDQFSVERPDGSNFTLKIRSTKLEDSAMYFCASSEALRTGNQPQHFGDGTRLSIL.

The gene calls are TRBV18 and TRBJ1-1; TRBD1 matches 7 bases. CDR1 is KGHSH, CDR2 LQKENI, per germline. This CDR3 is built from 15 residues. After removal of 3 bases from V and 5 bases from J, the junction contained 9 bases not matched to a gene. In DNA, the CDR3 is TGTGCCAGCTCACCTAAGACAGGGACGGTAACTGAAGCTTTCTTT. Residues: CASSPKTGTVTEAFF.

The V and J genes are TRBV9 and TRBJ2-1; weak D call: TRBD2 (6 bases). V was cut by 2 bases and J by 7 bases, with 10 bases left in between. The CDR3 is made up of 13 amino acids. Germline CDR1 SGDLS, CDR2 YYNGEE. The CDR3 region is CASSVYGSNEQFF. The CDR3 nucleotides are TGTGCCAGCAGCGTCTACGGGAGTAATGAGCAGTTCTTC.

This chain links TRBV5-4 with TRBJ2-1; D is unresolved. This CDR3 has 12 amino acids. Germline V lookup: CDR1 SGHNT, CDR2 YYREEE (reference sequence). The V and J ends lost 4 bases and 8 bases respectively, with 10 bases between them. The CDR3 coding sequence is TGTGCCAGCAGCGCACCCCCCGATGAGCAGTTCTTC. Translating it yields CASSAPPDEQFF.

The chain links TRBV14 to TRBJ1-1; TRBD1 might be the D (6 bases). Trimming took off 2 bases at V and 4 bases at J, with 11 bases between the two ends. The germline V gene has CDR1 SGHDN and CDR2 FVKESK. The CDR3 has 14 residues. As DNA, the CDR3 is TGTGCCAGCAGCCAATCAGGGGAGCGCACTGAAGCTTTCTTT. As protein: CASSQSGERTEAFF. The variable domain in full, completed from reference TRBV14 and TRBJ1-1, reads EAGVTQFPSHSVIEKGQTVTLRCDPISGHDNLYWYRRVMGKEIKFLLHFVKESKQDESGMPNNRFLAERTGGTYSTLKVQPAELEDSGVYFCASSQSGERTEAFFGQGTRLTVV.

This rearrangement joins TRBV18 to TRBJ2-4; 8 nucleotides agree with TRBD1. V lost 2 bases and J lost 1; bases outside the gene matches: 1. The length of the CDR3 is 15 residues. Germline CDR1 KGHSH, CDR2 LQKENI. CDR3 coding DNA: TGTGCCAGCTCACCAAGACAGGGGGCCAAAAACATTCAGTACTTC. Its translation: CASSPRQGAKNIQYF.

This CDR3 reads CASSALGPSYGYTF. The CDR3 nucleotides read TGTGCCAGCAGCGCGCTCGGTCCCAGCTATGGCTACACCTTC. The genes are TRBV11-2 and TRBJ1-2, with D uncertain. This CDR3 spans 14 amino acids. With 5 bases removed from V and 4 bases from J, the gap between germline ends came to 14 bases. Looked up from germline, CDR1 is SGHAT and CDR2 is FQNNGV.

V gene TRBV24-1 combines with J gene TRBJ1-1, with TRBD1 matching 7 bases. The CDR3 has 13 amino acids. CDR1 is KGHDR, CDR2 SFDVKD, per germline. The junction had 4 bases not matched to a gene; V was cut back by 3 bases and J by 7 bases. For the CDR3, the DNA is TGTGCCACCAGTGATGACAGGGCCAATGAAGCTTTCTTT. Residues: CATSDDRANEAFF.

The chain joins TRBV9 to TRBJ1-3; D is possibly TRBD1 (6 bases). V lost 0 bases and J 2 bases, leaving 15 bases between the germline ends. CDR3 length equals 17 residues. Germline V gene sequence: CDR1 SGDLS, CDR2 YYNGEE. CDR3: CASSVEPVGGTGNTIYF. In DNA form, the CDR3 reads TGTGCCAGCAGCGTAGAACCCGTAGGGGGGACTGGAAACACCATATATTTT.